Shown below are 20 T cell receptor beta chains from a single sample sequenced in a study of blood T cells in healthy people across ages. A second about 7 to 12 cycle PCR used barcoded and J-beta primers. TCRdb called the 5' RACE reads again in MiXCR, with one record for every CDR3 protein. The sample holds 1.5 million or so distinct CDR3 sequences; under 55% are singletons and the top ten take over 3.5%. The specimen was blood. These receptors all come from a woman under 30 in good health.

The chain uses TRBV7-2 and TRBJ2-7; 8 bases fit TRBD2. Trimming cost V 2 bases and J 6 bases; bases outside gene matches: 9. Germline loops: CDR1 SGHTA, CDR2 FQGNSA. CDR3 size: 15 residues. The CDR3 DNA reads TGTGCCAGCAGCTTAATAGCGGGGCGTTACCGCGAGCAGTACTTC. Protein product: CASSLIAGRYREQYF.

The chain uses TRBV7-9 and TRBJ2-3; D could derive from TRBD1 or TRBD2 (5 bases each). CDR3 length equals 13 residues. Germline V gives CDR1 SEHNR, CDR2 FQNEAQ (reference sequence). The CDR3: CATDRGVGDTQYF. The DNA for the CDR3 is TGTGCGACTGACAGAGGGGTTGGAGATACGCAGTATTTT.

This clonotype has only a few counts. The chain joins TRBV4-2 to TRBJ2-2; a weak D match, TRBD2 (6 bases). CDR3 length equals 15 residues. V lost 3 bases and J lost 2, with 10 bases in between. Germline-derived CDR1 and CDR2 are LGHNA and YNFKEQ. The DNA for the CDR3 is TGTGCCAGCAGCCACCGTAGCGGAAACACCGGGGAGCTGTTTTTT. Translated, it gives CASSHRSGNTGELFF.

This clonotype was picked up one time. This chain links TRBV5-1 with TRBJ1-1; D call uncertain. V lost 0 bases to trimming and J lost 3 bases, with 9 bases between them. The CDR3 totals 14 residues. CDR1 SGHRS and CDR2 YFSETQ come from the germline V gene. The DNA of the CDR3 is TGCGCCAGCAGCTTGGATCCGGGTTACACTGAAGCTTTCTTT. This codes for CASSLDPGYTEAFF.

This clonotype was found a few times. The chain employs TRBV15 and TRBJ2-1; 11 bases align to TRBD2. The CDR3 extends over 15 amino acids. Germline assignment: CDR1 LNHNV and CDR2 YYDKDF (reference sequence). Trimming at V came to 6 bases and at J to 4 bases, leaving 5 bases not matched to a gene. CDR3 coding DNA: TGTGCCACCAGTCGGGGACTAGCGGCTTACAATGAGCAGTTCTTC. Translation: CATSRGLAAYNEQFF.

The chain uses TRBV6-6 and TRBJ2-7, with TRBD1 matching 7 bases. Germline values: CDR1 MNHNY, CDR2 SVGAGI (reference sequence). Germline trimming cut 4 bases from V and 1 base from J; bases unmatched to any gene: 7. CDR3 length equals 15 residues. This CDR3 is CASSSAETGSYEQYF. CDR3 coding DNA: TGTGCCAGCAGTTCGGCCGAGACAGGGTCCTACGAGCAGTACTTC.

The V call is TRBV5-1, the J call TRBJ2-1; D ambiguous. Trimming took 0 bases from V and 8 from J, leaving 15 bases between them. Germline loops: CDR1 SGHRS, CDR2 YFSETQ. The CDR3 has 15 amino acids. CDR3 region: CASSLEGRLGDEQFF. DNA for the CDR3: TGCGCCAGCAGCTTGGAGGGCAGACTTGGCGATGAGCAGTTCTTC.

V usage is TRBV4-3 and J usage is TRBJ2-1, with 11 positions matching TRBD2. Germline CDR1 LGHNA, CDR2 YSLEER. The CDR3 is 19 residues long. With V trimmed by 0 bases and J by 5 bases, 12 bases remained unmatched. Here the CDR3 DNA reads TGCGCCAGCAGCCAAGAACCAATTAGCGGGAGGGCCGAACACAATGAGCAGTTCTTC. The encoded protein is CASSQEPISGRAEHNEQFF.

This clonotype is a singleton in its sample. The CDR3 sequence is CASSFQEYTEAFF. CDR3 in DNA: TGCGCCAGCAGCTTCCAGGAATACACTGAAGCTTTCTTT. J is TRBJ1-1 and V is TRBV5-1; D gene unclear. The CDR3 runs 13 residues. Trimming removed 2 bases at V and 3 bases at J, with 8 bases between. The germline V gene encodes CDR1 SGHRS and CDR2 YFSETQ.

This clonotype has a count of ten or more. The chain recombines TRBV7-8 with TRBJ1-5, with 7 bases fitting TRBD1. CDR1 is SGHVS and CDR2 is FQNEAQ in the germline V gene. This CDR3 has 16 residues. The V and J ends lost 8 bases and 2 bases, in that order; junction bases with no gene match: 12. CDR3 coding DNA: TGTGCCAGCCAAGAAGAGGGGGCTTGGGGCAATCAGCCCCAGCATTTT. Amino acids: CASQEEGAWGNQPQHF.

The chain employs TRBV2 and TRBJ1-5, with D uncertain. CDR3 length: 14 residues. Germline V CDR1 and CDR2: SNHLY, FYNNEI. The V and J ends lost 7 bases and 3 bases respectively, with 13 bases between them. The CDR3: CASKRTDYNQPQHF. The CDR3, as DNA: TGTGCCAGCAAGAGAACGGATTACAATCAGCCCCAGCATTTT.

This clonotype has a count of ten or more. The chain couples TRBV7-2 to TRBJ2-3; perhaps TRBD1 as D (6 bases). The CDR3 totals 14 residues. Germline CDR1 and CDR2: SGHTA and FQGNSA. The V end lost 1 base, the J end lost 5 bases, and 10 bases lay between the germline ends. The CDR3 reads CASSLGQVGDTQYF. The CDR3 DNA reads TGTGCCAGCAGCTTAGGACAGGTTGGAGATACGCAGTATTTT.

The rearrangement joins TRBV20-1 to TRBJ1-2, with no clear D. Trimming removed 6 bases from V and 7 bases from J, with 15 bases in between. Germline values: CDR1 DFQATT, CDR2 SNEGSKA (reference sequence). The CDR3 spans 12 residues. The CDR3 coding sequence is TGCAGTGCCTCACACGGAGGTGGTGGCTACACCTTC. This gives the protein CSASHGGGGYTF.

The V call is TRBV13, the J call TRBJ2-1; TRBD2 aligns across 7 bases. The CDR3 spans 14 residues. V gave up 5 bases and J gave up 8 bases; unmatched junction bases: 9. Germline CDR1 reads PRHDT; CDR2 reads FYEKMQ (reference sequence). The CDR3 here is CASSVNGGKDEQFF. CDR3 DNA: TGTGCCAGCAGCGTCAACGGGGGGAAGGATGAGCAGTTCTTC.

The CDR3 DNA reads as TGCGCCAGCAGCCACCCTTCGGGGGGCTTAAAGACCCAGTACTTC. Its protein product is CASSHPSGGLKTQYF. The genes are TRBV4-1 and TRBJ2-5, with D possibly being TRBD2 (7 bases). The CDR3 is made up of 15 amino acids. Between the trimmed V and J ends, which lost 3 bases and 6 bases, there was a span of 17 bases. Germline CDR1 reads MGHRA; CDR2 reads YSYEKL.

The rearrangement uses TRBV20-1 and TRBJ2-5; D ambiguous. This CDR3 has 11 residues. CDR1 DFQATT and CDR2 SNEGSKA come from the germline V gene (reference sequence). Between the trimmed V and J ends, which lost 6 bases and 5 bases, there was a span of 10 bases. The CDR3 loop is CSAPLVETQYF. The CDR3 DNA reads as TGCAGTGCCCCCCTAGTTGAGACCCAGTACTTC.

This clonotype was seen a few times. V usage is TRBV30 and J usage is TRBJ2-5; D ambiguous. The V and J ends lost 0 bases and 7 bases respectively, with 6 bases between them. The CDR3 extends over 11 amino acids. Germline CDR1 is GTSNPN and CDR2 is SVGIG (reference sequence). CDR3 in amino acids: CAWSVRRTQYF. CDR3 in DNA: TGTGCCTGGAGTGTACGAAGGACCCAGTACTTC. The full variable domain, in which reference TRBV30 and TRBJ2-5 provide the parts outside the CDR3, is SQTIHQWPATLVQPVGSPLSLECTVEGTSNPNLYWYRQAAGRGLQLLFYSVGIGQISSEVPQNLSASRPQDRQFILSSKKLLLSDSGFYLCAWSVRRTQYFGPGTRLLVL.

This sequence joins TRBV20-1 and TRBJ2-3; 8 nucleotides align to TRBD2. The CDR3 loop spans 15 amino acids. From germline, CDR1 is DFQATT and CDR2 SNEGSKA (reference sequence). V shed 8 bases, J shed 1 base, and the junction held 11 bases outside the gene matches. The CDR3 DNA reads TGCAGTTCCAGCCCCGGACTAGCTCGCACAGATACGCAGTATTTT. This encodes CSSSPGLARTDTQYF.

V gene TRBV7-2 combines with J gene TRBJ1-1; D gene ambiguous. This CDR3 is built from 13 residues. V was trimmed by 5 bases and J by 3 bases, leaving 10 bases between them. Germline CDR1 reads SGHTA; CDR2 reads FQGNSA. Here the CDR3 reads CASSMAVYTEAFF. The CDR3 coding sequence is TGTGCCAGCAGCATGGCAGTTTACACTGAAGCTTTCTTT. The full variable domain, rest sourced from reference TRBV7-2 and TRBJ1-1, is GAGVSQSPSNKVTEKGKDVELRCDPISGHTALYWYRQSLGQGLEFLIYFQGNSAPDKSGLPSDRFSAERTGGSVSTLTIQRTQQEDSAVYLCASSMAVYTEAFFGQGTRLTVV.

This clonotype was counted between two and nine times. The CDR3 region has the DNA TGCAGTCCGGGAGCCCTACTAAGGGATGGCTACACCTTC. Its translation: CSPGALLRDGYTF. V gene TRBV20-1 combines with J gene TRBJ1-2; D is undetermined. In germline, CDR1 is DFQATT, CDR2 SNEGSKA (reference sequence). The V end was cut by 8 bases, the J end by 6 bases, with 19 bases between. The CDR3 extends over 13 amino acids.